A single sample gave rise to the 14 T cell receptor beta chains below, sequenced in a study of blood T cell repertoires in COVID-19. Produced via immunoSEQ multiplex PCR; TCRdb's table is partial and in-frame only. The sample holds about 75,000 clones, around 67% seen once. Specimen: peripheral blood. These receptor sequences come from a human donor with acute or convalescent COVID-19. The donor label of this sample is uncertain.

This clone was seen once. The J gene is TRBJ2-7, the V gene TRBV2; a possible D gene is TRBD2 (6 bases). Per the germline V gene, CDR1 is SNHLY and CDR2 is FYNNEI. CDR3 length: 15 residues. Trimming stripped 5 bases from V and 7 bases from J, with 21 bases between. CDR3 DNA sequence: TGTGCCAGCAGTCCGAATACAGTAGGGGCGGGGGAGCAGTACGTC. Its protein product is CASSPNTVGAGEQYV.

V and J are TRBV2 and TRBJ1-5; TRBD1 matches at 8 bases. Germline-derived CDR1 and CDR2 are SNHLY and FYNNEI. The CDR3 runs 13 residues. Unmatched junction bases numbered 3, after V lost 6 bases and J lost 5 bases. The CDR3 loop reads CASSGTGYQPQHF. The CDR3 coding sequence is TGTGCCAGCAGCGGGACAGGCTATCAGCCCCAGCATTTT.

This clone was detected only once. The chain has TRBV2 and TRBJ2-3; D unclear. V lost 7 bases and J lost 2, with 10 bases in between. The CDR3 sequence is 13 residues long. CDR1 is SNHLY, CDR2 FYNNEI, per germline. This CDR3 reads CASNWASTDTQYF. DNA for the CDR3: TGTGCCAGCAATTGGGCCTCCACAGATACGCAGTATTTT.

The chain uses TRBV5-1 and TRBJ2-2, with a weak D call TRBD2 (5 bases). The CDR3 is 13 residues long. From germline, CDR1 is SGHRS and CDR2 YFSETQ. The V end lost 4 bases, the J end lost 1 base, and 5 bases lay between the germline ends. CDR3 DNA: TGCGCCAGCAGCGGGAGGAACACCGGGGAGCTGTTTTTT. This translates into CASSGRNTGELFF.

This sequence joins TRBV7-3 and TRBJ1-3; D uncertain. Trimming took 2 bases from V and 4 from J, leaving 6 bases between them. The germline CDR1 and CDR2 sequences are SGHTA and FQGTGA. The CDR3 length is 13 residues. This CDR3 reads CASSLEQGNTIYF. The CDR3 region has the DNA TGTGCCAGCAGCTTAGAACAAGGAAACACCATATATTTT.

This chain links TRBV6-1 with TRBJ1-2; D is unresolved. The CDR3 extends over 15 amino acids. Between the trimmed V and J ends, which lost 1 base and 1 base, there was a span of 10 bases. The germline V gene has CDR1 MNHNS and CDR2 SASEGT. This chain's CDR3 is CASSEGRRSNYGYTF. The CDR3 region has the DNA TGTGCCAGCAGTGAAGGGAGGCGCAGTAACTATGGCTACACCTTC.

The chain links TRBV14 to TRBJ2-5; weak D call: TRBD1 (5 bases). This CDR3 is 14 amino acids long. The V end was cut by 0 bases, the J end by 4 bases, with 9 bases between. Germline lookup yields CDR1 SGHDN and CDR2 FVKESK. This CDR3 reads CASSQDQGAETQYF. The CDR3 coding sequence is TGTGCCAGCAGCCAAGATCAAGGGGCAGAGACCCAGTACTTC. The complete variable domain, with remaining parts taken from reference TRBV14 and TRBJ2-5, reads EAGVTQFPSHSVIEKGQTVTLRCDPISGHDNLYWYRRVMGKEIKFLLHFVKESKQDESGMPNNRFLAERTGGTYSTLKVQPAELEDSGVYFCASSQDQGAETQYFGPGTRLLVL.

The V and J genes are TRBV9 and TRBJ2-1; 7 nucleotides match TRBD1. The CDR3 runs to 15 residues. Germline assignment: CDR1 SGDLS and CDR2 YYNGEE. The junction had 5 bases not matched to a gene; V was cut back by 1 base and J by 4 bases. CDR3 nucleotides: TGTGCCAGCAGCGTAATGGGACAGCTGTACAATGAGCAGTTCTTC. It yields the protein CASSVMGQLYNEQFF.

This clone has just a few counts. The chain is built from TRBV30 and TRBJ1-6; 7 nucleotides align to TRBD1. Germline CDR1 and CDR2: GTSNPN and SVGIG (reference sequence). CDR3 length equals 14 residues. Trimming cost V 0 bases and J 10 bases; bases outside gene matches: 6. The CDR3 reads CAWSVDRVRSPLHF. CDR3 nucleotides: TGTGCCTGGAGTGTAGACAGGGTACGGTCACCCCTCCACTTT.

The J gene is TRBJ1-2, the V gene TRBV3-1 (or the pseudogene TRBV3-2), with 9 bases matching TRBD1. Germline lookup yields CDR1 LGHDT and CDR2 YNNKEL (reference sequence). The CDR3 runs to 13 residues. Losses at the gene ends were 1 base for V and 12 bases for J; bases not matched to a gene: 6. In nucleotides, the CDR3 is TGTGCCAGCAGCCAAGGTACCGGGACAGGGCACACCTTC. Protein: CASSQGTGTGHTF.

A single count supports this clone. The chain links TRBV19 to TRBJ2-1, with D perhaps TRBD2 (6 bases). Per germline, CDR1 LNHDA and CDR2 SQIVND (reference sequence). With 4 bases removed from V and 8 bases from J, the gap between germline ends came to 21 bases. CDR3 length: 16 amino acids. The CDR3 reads CASSRVGTAPLDEQFF. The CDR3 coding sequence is TGTGCCAGTAGTAGGGTCGGGACTGCGCCCTTAGATGAGCAGTTCTTC.

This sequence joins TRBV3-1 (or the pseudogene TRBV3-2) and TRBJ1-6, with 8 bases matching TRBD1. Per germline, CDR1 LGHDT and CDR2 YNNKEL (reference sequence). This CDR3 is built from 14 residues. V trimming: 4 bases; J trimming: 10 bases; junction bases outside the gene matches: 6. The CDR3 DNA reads TGTGCCAGCAGCCCCCAGGGGGCTGGGTCACCCCTCCACTTT. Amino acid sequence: CASSPQGAGSPLHF.

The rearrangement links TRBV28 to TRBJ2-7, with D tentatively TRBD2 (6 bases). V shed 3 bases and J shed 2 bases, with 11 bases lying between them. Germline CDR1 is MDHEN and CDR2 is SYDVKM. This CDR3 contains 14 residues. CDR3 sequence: CASSFSAGPYEQYF. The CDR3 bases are TGTGCCAGCAGTTTTAGCGCGGGACCCTACGAGCAGTACTTC.

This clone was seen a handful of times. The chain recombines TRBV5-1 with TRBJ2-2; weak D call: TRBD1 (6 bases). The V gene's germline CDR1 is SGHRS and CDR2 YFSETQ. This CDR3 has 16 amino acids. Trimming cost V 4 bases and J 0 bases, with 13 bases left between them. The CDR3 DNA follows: TGCGCCAGCAGCCCAGGGACATCCGCGAACACCGGGGAGCTGTTTTTT. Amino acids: CASSPGTSANTGELFF.